A single sample gave rise to the 21 T cell receptor beta chains below, sequenced in a study of early T cells in non-severe SARS-CoV-2 infection. TCRdb reprocessed the 5' RACE reads via MiXCR and lists one record per CDR3 protein. The sample yields about 56,000 distinct CDR3 sequences, approximately 15% seen once. The sample consisted of whole blood, taken at baseline. The source of these receptors is an adult who was a healthcare worker with PCR-confirmed SARS-CoV-2 infection or an uninfected control (not recorded which).

This clonotype has just a few counts. The chain recombines TRBV5-1 with TRBJ1-5; no firm D call. This CDR3 has 15 amino acids. V lost 5 bases and J lost 3, with 15 bases in between. CDR1 and CDR2 (germline): SGHRS, YFSETQ. This CDR3 reads CASRESGQVNQPQHF. CDR3 DNA: TGCGCCAGCAGGGAGTCGGGCCAGGTCAATCAGCCCCAGCATTTT.

The rearrangement joins TRBV6-5 to TRBJ1-1; D not resolved. CDR3 size: 15 residues. V was clipped by 3 bases and J by 3 bases, with 14 bases between them. Germline-derived CDR1 and CDR2 are MNHEY and SVGAGI. CDR3 bases: TGTGCCAGCAGTTATTGGTCCTTAAAGGACACTGAAGCTTTCTTT. Its translation is CASSYWSLKDTEAFF.

The sample holds a few counts of this clonotype. The rearrangement links TRBV20-1 to TRBJ1-5; 8 bases match TRBD1. CDR3 length equals 15 residues. After removal of 5 bases from V and 4 bases from J, the junction contained 10 bases not matched to a gene. Germline V gene data show CDR1 as DFQATT and CDR2 as SNEGSKA (reference sequence). The CDR3 coding sequence is TGCAGTGCTCTATCGACAGGGGCGGGTAATCAGCCCCAGCATTTT. It translates to CSALSTGAGNQPQHF.

The CDR3: CATSDTLNEQFF. The CDR3 region has the DNA TGTGCCACCAGTGATACCCTCAATGAGCAGTTCTTC. The chain recombines TRBV24-1 with TRBJ2-1, with D hard to call. The CDR3 loop spans 12 amino acids. The V gene lost 3 bases and the J gene lost 6 bases, with 5 bases spanning the gap. The germline gives CDR1 KGHDR, CDR2 SFDVKD.

This clonotype was seen only a few times. V gene TRBV6-1 combines with J gene TRBJ2-3, with a weak D call TRBD1 (8 bases). CDR3 length: 14 amino acids. The V end was cut by 5 bases, the J end by 5 bases, with 14 bases between. Per the germline V gene, CDR1 is MNHNS and CDR2 is SASEGT. In DNA, the CDR3 is TGTGCCAGCAGTAGGACAGGGAGGGAAGATACGCAGTATTTT. The encoded protein is CASSRTGREDTQYF.

This clonotype was recorded only once. This chain uses TRBV11-2 with TRBJ2-1; 8 bases fit TRBD2. The CDR3 contains 16 residues. V was pared by 5 bases and J by 10 bases, with 16 bases of the junction left unmatched. CDR1 and CDR2 (germline): SGHAT, FQNNGV. This CDR3 is CASSTVPGLEASEQFF. In nucleotides, the CDR3 is TGTGCCAGCAGCACAGTACCGGGACTAGAGGCGTCCGAGCAGTTCTTC.

This clonotype was seen more than once but under ten times. The gene calls are TRBV6-6 and TRBJ2-1, with 10 positions matching TRBD2. Germline V gene data show CDR1 as MNHNY and CDR2 as SVGAGI (reference sequence). The trim removed 4 bases at V and 4 bases at J, leaving 4 bases unmatched. The CDR3 is 15 amino acids. This CDR3 reads CASSFGLADYNEQFF. The CDR3 DNA is TGTGCCAGCAGTTTTGGACTAGCGGATTACAATGAGCAGTTCTTC.

The gene calls are TRBV7-6 and TRBJ2-1, with TRBD1 matching over 8 bases. Looked up from germline, CDR1 is SGHVS and CDR2 is FNYEAQ. V was clipped by 5 bases and J by 8 bases; unmatched bases: 17. The CDR3 has 17 amino acids. The CDR3 region has the DNA TGTGCCAGCAGCCCCTACCTGCGGTCCAGGGGGCGCGATGAGCAGTTCTTC. This gives the protein CASSPYLRSRGRDEQFF.

The chain employs TRBV4-2 and TRBJ2-3; a possible D gene is TRBD2 (6 bases). The CDR3 consists of 14 residues. CDR1 is LGHNA and CDR2 is YNFKEQ in the germline V gene. Trimming stripped 2 bases from V and 5 bases from J, with 11 bases between. CDR3 protein: CASSQRMGGDTQYF. CDR3 bases: TGTGCCAGCAGCCAACGGATGGGGGGAGATACGCAGTATTTT.

This clonotype was seen a few times. The chain carries TRBV6-6 and TRBJ2-6; unclear D gene. The germline gives CDR1 MNHNY, CDR2 SVGAGI (reference sequence). Between the trimmed V and J ends, which lost 8 bases and 2 bases, there was a span of 10 bases. This CDR3 has 14 residues. DNA for the CDR3: TGTGCCAGCCGGTATACTGCTGGGGCCAACGTCCTGACTTTC. Amino acids: CASRYTAGANVLTF.

The CDR3 DNA reads TGCAGTGCGCAACAGGTCCTCAATCAGCCCCAGCATTTT. It codes for CSAQQVLNQPQHF. This rearrangement joins TRBV20-1 to TRBJ1-5, with a possible D match to TRBD1 (5 bases). Trimming stripped 6 bases from V and 3 bases from J, with 12 bases between. The CDR3 is made up of 13 amino acids. The germline V gene has CDR1 DFQATT and CDR2 SNEGSKA (reference sequence).

In its sample, this clonotype was seen a few times. The genes are TRBV11-2 and TRBJ2-7; a weak D match, TRBD1 (6 bases). Trimming shortened V by 6 bases and J by 3 bases, and 15 bases separated the two germline ends. The CDR3 loop spans 14 amino acids. The germline gives CDR1 SGHAT, CDR2 FQNNGV. The CDR3 loop reads CASRLRQDYYEQYF. CDR3 coding DNA: TGTGCCAGCAGGCTTAGACAGGATTACTACGAGCAGTACTTC.

The chain employs TRBV6-2 or TRBV6-3 and TRBJ2-2; 7 bases are shared with TRBD1. In germline, CDR1 is MNHEY, CDR2 SVGEGT. This CDR3 is 16 amino acids long. Trimming removed 2 bases from V and 2 bases from J; junction bases left unmatched: 5. CDR3 in amino acids: CASSYRDRANTGELFF. The CDR3 DNA follows: TGTGCCAGCAGTTACCGGGACAGAGCTAACACCGGGGAGCTGTTTTTT.

The CDR3 nucleotides are TGCGCCAGCAGCCGGGGAGACCGGGATAATGAAAAACTGTTTTTT. The encoded protein is CASSRGDRDNEKLFF. V usage is TRBV4-1 and J usage is TRBJ1-4; D ambiguous. Per germline, CDR1 MGHRA and CDR2 YSYEKL. The V and J ends lost 4 bases and 4 bases respectively, with 13 bases between them. The CDR3 is made up of 15 amino acids.

Notes on this clonotype: A much larger clone lies a single base off, so this may be a read error. The rearrangement links TRBV20-1 to TRBJ2-3, with D maybe TRBD1 (6 bases). Germline CDR1 DFQATT, CDR2 SNEGSKA (reference sequence). V lost 5 bases and J 5 bases, leaving 14 bases between the germline ends. The CDR3 runs to 13 residues. The CDR3 DNA reads as TGCAGTGCTGCCGGGACAATCAAAGATACGCAGTATTTT. This translates into CSAAGTIKDTQYF.

J is TRBJ1-5 and V is TRBV7-8; 9 nucleotides match TRBD1. V dropped 4 bases and J dropped 4; count of bases not matched to a gene: 2. CDR3 length equals 14 residues. Germline CDR1 is SGHVS and CDR2 is FQNEAQ. CDR3 amino acids: CASSSDRGNQPQHF. The CDR3 region has the DNA TGTGCCAGCAGCTCCGACAGGGGGAATCAGCCCCAGCATTTT.

The chain links TRBV11-2 to TRBJ2-1; the match to TRBD2 covers 7 bases. Germline CDR1 reads SGHAT; CDR2 reads FQNNGV. J was trimmed by 0 bases and V by 5 bases; bases with no gene match: 4. The CDR3 has 15 amino acids. The CDR3 DNA reads as TGTGCCAGCAGCGAGCGGGGAAACTCCTACAATGAGCAGTTCTTC. Translation: CASSERGNSYNEQFF.

This clonotype was seen repeatedly, ten times or more. V gene TRBV20-1 combines with J gene TRBJ2-7, with 10 bases matching TRBD1. V was pared by 5 bases and J by 5 bases, with 9 bases of the junction left unmatched. The CDR3 has 14 amino acids. Germline assignment: CDR1 DFQATT and CDR2 SNEGSKA (reference sequence). The CDR3 DNA sequence: TGCAGTGCTCCCGGGACAGGGGCGTTCGACGAGCAGTACTTC. Encoded protein: CSAPGTGAFDEQYF.

The chain couples TRBV5-1 to TRBJ2-7, with a possible D match to TRBD1 (6 bases). V shed 4 bases and J shed 5 bases, with 16 bases lying between them. The CDR3 totals 14 residues. CDR1 and CDR2 from the germline V gene are SGHRS and YFSETQ. CDR3 loop: CASSKQGLANEQYF. In nucleotides, the CDR3 is TGCGCCAGCAGCAAACAGGGCCTAGCCAACGAGCAGTACTTC.

This clonotype was seen a handful of times. The CDR3 sequence: CASSHARGRGRDEQYF. The CDR3, as DNA: TGTGCCAGCAGCCATGCGCGAGGGCGGGGTCGGGACGAGCAGTACTTC. The J gene is TRBJ2-7, the V gene TRBV7-2, with D tentatively TRBD2 (6 bases). Germline assignment: CDR1 SGHTA and CDR2 FQGNSA. The CDR3 is 16 amino acids. V lost 5 bases and J 5 bases, leaving 22 bases between the germline ends.

This clonotype was detected many times. CDR3 nucleotides: TGTGCCAGCAGTGGGGCCGGGACAGGGCTCGCAAGGAACATTCAGTACTTC. Its protein product is CASSGAGTGLARNIQYF. This sequence joins TRBV25-1 and TRBJ2-4, with 9 bases fitting TRBD1. The V gene end was trimmed by 4 bases and the J gene end by 7 bases; junction bases not matched to a gene: 14. The germline gives CDR1 MGHDK, CDR2 SYGVNS. CDR3 length: 17 residues.